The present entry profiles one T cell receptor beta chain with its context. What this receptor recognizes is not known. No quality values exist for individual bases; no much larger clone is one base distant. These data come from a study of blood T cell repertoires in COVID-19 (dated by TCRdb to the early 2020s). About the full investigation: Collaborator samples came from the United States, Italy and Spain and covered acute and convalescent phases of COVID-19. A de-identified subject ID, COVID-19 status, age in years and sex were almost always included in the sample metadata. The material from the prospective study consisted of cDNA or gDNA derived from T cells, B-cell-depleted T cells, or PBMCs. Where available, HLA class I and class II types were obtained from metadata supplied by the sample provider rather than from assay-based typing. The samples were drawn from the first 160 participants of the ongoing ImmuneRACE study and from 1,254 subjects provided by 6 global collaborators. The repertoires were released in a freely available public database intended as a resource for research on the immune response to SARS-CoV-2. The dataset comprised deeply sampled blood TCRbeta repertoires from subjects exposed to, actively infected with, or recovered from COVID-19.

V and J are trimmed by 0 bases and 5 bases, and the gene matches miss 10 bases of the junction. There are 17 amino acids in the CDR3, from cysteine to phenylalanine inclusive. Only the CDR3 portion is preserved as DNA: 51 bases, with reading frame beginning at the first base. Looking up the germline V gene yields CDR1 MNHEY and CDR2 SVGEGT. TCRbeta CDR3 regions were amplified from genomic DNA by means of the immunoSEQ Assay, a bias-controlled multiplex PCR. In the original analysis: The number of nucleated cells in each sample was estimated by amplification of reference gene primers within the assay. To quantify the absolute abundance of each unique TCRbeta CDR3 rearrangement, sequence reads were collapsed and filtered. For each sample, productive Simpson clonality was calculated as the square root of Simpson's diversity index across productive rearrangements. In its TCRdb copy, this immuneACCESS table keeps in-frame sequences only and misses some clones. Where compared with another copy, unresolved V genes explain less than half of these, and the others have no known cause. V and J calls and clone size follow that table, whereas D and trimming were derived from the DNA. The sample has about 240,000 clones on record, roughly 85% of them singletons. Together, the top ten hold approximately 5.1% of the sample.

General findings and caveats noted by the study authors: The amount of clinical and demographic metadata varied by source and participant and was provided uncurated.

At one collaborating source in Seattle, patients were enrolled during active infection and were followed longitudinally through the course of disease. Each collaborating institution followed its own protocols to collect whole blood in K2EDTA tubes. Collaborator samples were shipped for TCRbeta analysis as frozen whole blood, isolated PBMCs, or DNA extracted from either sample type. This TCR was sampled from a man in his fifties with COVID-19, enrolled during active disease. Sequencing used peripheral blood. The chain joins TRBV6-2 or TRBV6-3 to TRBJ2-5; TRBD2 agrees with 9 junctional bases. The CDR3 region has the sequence CASSYSMGAGGLETQYF. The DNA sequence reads TGTGCCAGCAGTTACTCGATGGGAGCGGGGGGTTTGGAGACCCAGTACTTC.